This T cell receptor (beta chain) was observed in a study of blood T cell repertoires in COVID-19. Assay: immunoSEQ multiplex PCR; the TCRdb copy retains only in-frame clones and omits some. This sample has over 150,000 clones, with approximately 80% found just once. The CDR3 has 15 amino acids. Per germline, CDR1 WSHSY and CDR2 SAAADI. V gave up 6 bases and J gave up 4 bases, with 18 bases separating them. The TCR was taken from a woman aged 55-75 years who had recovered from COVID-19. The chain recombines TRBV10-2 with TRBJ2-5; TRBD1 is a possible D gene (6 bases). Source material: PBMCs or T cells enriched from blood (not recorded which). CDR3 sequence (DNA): TGCGCCAGCAGGACTGGACAGAGAGGAGGAGAGACCCAGTACTTC. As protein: CASRTGQRGGETQYF.